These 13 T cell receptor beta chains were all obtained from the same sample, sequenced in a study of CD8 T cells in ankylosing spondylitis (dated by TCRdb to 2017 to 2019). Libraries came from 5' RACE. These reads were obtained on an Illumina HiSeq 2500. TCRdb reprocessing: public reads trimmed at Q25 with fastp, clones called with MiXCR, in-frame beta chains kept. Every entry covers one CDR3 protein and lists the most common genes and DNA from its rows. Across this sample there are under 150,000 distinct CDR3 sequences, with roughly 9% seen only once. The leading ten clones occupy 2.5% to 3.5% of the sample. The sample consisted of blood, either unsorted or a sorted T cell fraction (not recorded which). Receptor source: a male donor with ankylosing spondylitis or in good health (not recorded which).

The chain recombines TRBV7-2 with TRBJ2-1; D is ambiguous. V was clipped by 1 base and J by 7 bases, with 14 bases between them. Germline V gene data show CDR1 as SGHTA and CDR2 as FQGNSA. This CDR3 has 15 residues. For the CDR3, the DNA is TGTGCCAGCAGCTTAGTGGCAGTTAACGGGAATGAGCAGTTCTTC. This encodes CASSLVAVNGNEQFF.

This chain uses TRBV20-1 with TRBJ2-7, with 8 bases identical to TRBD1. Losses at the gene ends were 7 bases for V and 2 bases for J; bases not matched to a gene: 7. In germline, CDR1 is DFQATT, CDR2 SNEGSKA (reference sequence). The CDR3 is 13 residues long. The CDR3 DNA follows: TGCAGTGTCCAGGACAGGGTTGCCTACGAGCAGTACTTC. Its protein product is CSVQDRVAYEQYF.

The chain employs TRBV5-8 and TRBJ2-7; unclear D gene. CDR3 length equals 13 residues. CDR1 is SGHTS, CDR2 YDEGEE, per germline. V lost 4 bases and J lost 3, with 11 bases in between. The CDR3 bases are TGTGCCAGCAGCCTTGTCTCTAGCTACGAGCAGTACTTC. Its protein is CASSLVSSYEQYF.

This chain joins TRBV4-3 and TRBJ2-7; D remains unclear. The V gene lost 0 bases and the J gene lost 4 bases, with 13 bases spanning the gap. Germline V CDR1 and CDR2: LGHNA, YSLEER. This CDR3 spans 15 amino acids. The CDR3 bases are TGCGCCAGCAGCCAAGATGGTCAGGCGAAATACGAGCAGTACTTC. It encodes CASSQDGQAKYEQYF.

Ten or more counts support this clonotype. This chain's CDR3 is CASSPQTVYKNTGELFF. The CDR3, as DNA: TGTGCCAGCAGTCCACAGACAGTCTATAAGAACACCGGGGAGCTGTTTTTT. This chain links TRBV12-3 or TRBV12-4 with TRBJ2-2, with a possible D match to TRBD1 (5 bases). The CDR3 totals 17 residues. The V end lost 5 bases, the J end lost 1 base, and 17 bases lay between the germline ends.

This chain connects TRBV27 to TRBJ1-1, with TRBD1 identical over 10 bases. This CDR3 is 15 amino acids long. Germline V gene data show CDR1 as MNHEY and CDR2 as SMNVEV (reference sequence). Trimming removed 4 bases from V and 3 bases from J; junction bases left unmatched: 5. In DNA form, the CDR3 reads TGTGCCAGCAGTTGGGGGACAGGGGTGGACACTGAAGCTTTCTTT. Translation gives CASSWGTGVDTEAFF.

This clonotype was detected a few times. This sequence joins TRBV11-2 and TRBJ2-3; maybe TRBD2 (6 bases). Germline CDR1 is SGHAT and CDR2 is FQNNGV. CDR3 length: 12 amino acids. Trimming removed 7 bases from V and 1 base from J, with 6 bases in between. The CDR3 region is CASKRGTDTQYF. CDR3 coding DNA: TGTGCCAGCAAGCGGGGCACAGATACGCAGTATTTT.

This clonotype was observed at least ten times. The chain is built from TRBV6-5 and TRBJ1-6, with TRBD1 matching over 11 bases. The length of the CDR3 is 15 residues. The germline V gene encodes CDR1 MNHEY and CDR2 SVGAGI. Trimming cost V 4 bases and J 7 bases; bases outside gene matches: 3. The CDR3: CASSSGTGGNSPLHF. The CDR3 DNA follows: TGTGCCAGCAGTTCAGGGACAGGGGGGAATTCACCCCTCCACTTT.

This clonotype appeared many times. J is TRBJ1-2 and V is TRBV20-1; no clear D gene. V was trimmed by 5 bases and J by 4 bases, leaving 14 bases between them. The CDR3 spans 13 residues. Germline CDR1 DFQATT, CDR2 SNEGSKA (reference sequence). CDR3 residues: CSAPPQDTYGYTF. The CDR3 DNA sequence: TGCAGTGCTCCGCCCCAGGATACCTATGGCTACACCTTC.

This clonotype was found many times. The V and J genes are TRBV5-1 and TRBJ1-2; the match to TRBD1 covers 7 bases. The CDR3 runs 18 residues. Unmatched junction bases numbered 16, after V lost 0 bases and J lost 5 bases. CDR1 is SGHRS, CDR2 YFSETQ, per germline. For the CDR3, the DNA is TGCGCCAGCAGCTTGGGACAGGGCAGGCACAAAGAGGGATATGGCTACACCTTC. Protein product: CASSLGQGRHKEGYGYTF.

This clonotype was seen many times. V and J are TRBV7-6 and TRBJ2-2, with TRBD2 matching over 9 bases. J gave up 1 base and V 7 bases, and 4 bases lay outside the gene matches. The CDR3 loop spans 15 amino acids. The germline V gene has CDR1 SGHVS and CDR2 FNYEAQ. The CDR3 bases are TGTGCCAGCACCACAGCGGGAGGGAACACCGGGGAGCTGTTTTTT. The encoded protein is CASTTAGGNTGELFF. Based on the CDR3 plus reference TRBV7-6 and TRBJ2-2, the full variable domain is GAGVSQSPRYKVTKRGQDVALRCDPISGHVSLYWYRQALGQGPEFLTYFNYEAQQDKSGLPNDRFSAERPEGSISTLTIQRTEQRDSAMYRCASTTAGGNTGELFFGEGSRLTVL.

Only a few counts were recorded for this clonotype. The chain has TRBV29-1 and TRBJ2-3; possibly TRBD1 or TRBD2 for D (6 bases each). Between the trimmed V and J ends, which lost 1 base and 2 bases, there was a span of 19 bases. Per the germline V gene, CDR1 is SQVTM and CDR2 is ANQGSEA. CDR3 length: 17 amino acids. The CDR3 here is CSVEGGALGKITDTQYF. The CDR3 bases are TGCAGCGTTGAAGGGGGGGCACTGGGAAAGATCACAGATACGCAGTATTTT.

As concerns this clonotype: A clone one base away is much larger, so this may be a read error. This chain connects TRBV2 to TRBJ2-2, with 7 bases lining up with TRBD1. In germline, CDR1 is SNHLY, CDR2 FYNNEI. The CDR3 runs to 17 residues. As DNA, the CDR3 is TGTACCAGCAGTTTGGCCCTGGGACAGCTGAACACCGGGGAGCTGTTTTTT. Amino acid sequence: CTSSLALGQLNTGELFF.